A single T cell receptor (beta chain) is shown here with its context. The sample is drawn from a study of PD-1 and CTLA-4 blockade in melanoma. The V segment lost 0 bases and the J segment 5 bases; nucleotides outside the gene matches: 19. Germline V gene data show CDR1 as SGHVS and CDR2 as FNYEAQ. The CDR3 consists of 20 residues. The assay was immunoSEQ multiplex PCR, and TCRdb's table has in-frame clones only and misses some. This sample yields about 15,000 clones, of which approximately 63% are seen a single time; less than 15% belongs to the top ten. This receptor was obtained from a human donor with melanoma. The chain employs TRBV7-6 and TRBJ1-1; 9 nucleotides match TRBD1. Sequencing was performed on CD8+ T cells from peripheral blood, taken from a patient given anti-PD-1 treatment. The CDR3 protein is CASSLAKDNRGPYGGTEAFF. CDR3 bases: TGTGCCAGCAGCTTAGCGAAGGACAACAGGGGGCCGTATGGGGGTACTGAAGCTTTCTTT.